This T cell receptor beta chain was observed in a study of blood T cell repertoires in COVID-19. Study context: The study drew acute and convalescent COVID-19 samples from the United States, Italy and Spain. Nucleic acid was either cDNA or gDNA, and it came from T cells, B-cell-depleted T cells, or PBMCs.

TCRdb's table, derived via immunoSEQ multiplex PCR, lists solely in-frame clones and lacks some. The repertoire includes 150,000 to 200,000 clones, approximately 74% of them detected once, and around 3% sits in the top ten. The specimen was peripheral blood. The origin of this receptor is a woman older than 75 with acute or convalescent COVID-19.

CDR3 sequence: CASTGVMETQYF. Written as DNA, the CDR3 is TGTGCCAGCACAGGGGTCATGGAGACCCAGTACTTC. This chain links TRBV5-6 with TRBJ2-5; the D gene is possibly TRBD1 (6 bases). The V end lost 6 bases, the J end lost 5 bases, and 11 bases lay between the germline ends. Per the germline V gene, CDR1 is SGHDT and CDR2 is YYEEEE. The CDR3 consists of 12 residues.